The sequence of this T cell receptor (beta chain) was determined in a study of spatial heterogeneity in lung cancer (dated by TCRdb to between 2018 and 2020). Study-level background: More beta-chain than alpha-chain transcripts were consistently detected, likely reflecting higher beta-chain transcript abundance. TCR repertoire features were related to nonsynonymous mutation counts determined by whole-exome sequencing of tumor tissue. In the raw uncorrected reads, each unique combination of TCR and UMI appeared more than ten times on average. Both alpha and beta chains were TCR-sequenced in samples taken at surgery, namely 220 tumor regions, around 64 matched nontumor lung samples and about 58 PBMC samples. In non-small cell lung cancer, the study quantitatively compared TCR alpha and beta repertoires across several tumor regions, matched nontumor lung, and blood. What the study reported, not specific to this receptor: Ubiquitous expanded tumor TCRs showed up in blood more often at tumor resection than at routine follow-up. Additional single-cell paired TCR alpha and beta sequencing was considered necessary to confirm, at a functional level, the hypothesis that regional TCRs recognize regional mutations.

The method behind the library was 5' RACE. The sample was run on a NextSeq 500. In the TCR library protocol, a unique molecular identifier was attached to each TCR cDNA molecule so that PCR and sequencing errors could be corrected. On the study's bioinformatics: TCR identification, UMI-based error correction and CDR3 extraction were all carried out with Decombinator tools. TCRs above a frequency of 2 per 1,000, corresponding to the top 1% of the tumor frequency distribution, were defined as expanded. Each repertoire was subsampled 100 times to 5,000 TCRs, after which Renyi diversity was computed with the R vegan package. CDR3 similarity networks were constructed using string-kernel similarity of amino acid triplets, with links drawn between CDR3s whose pairwise similarity was above 0.82. The public reads were reprocessed in TCRdb via fastp at Q25 and MiXCR, keeping in-frame beta chains. Every distinct CDR3 protein forms one entry, paired with its most common genes and DNA. TCRdb, rather than the study authors, made the V and J calls. The sample yields approximately 82,000 distinct CDR3 sequences; 10% to 15% were counted once. The ten top clones hold around 4.3% of the sample.

In the case of this clonotype: Its antigen is not yet known. No base quality values were provided; no much bigger clone lies one nucleotide off.

Explained via the paper, the time point label denotes: sample taken at primary tumor resection. Whole RNA extracted from tumor and nontumor lung tissue, or from cryopreserved PBMC samples, was used for TCR sequencing without cell sorting. The donors were approximately 70 patients from the lung TRACERx cohort who had early-stage, untreated non-small cell lung cancer. Only patients with enough RNA available from two or more tumor regions were chosen for TCR sequencing. The sample was PBMCs, taken at surgery. This clonotype was obtained from a male donor with early-stage non-small cell lung cancer.

CDR3 reads: CASTWSSNEQFF. The DNA sequence is TGTGCCAGCACTTGGAGTTCCAATGAGCAGTTCTTC. The rearranged chain carries TRBV6-6 and TRBJ2-1, with no confident D gene call. Cut back by 7 bases and 6 bases, the V and J ends lie 10 bases apart. The germline V gene (reference sequence) supplies CDR1 MNHNY and CDR2 SVGAGI. From the cysteine up to the phenylalanine, the CDR3 has a length of 12 residues. The kept DNA is CDR3 alone, 36 bases in frame from the first base.